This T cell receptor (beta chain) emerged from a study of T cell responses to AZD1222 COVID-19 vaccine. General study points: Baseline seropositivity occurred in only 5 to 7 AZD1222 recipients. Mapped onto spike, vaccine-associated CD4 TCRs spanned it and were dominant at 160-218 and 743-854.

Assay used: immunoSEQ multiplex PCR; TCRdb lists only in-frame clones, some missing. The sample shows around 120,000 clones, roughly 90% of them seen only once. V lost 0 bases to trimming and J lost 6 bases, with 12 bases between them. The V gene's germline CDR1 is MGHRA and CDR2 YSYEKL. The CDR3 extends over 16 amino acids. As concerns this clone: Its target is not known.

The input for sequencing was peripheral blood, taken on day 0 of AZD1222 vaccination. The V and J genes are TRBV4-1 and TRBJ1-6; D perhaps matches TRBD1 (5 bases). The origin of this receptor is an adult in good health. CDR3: CASSQDGAGINSPLHF. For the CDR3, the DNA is TGCGCCAGCAGCCAAGATGGGGCAGGGATTAATTCACCCCTCCACTTT.